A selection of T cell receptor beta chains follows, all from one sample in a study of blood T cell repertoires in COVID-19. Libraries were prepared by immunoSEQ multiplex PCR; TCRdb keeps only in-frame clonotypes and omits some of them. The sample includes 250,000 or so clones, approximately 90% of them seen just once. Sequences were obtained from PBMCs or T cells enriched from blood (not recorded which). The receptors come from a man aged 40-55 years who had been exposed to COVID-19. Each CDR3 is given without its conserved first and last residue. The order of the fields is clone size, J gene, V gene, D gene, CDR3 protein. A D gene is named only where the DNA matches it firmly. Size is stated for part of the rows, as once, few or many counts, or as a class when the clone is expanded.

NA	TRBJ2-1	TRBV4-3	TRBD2	ASSQDLSGTSGRVNEQF
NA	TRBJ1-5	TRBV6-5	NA	ASRDSHNQPQH
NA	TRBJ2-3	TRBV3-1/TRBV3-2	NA	ASSVVSDTQY
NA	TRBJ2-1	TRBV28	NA	ASSLLRASETPHYNEQF
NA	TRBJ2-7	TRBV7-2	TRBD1	ASSLMGQGSNEQY
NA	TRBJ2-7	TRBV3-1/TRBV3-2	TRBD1	ASSQYRGSYEQY
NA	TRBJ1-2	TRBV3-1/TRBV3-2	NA	ASSPLGRVNYGYT
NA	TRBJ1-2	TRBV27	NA	ASSLNGGAEYGYT
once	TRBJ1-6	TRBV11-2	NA	ASSLYSEKTVSNSPLH
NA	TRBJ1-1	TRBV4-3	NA	ASSHLTSSNTEAF
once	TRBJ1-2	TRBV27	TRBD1	ASSPRGAGYGYT
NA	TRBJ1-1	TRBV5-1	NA	ASSLAGIVNTEAF
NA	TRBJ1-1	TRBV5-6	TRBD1	ASSSDRGTEAF
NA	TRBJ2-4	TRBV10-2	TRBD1	ASSPGQGVPQY
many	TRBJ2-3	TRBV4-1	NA	ASSQGYRGRTDTQY
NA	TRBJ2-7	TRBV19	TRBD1	ASSILIQGGGYEQY
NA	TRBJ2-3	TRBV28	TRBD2	ASSLHAGLAASTDTQY
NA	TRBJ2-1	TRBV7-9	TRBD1	ASSSTGTGEYEQF
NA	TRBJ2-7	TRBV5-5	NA	ASSGPGFEQY
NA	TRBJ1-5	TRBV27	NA	ASSSKPTGFQPQH
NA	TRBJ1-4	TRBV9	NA	ASSVGPTNEKLF
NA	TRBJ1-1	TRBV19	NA	ASMVIASAEAF
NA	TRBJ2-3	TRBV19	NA	ASSLILFTDTQY
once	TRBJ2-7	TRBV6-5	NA	ASISGETGEQY
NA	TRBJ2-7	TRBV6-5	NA	ASRDSSSYEQY
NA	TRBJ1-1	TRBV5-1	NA	ASSENRVNTEAF
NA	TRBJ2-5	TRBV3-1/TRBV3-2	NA	ASSPSPGRDSQETQY
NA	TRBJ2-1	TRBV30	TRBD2	AWSVRLSGGYNEQF
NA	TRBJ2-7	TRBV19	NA	ASSFRDEQY
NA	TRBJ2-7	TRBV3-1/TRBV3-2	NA	ASSQLNYEQY
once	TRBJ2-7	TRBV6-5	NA	ASSYHQTYEQY
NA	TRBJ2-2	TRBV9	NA	ASSVGTLNTGELF
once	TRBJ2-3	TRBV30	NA	AWTRAQDTQY
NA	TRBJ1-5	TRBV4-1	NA	ASSQARESNQPQH
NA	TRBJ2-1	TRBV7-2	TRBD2	ASSSTLAVGYNEQF
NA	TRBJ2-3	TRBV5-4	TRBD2	ASSSGTSGSTDTQY
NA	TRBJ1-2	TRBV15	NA	ATSRDRGTLYDGYT
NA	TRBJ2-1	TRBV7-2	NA	ASSLTLEPTPYNEQF
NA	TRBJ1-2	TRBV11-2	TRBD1	ASSFSTGDYGYT
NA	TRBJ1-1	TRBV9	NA	ASSATPNGREEAF
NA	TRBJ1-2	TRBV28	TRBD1	ASSLGGTGGQAGYT
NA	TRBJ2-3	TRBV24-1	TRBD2	ATGYRGSGTDTQY
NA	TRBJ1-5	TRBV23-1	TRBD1	ASSQTTTGEPSNQPQH
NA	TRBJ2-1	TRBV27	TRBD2	ASSFSPTSPNEQF
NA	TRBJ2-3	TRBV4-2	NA	ASSQDGSGTDTQY
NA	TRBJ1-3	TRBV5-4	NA	ASSLGRYGSGNTIY
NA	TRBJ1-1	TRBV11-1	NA	ASSPGGSDTEAF
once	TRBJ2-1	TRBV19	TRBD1	ASSILQGQYNEQF
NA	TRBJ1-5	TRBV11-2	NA	ASSLPKDSLSNQPQH
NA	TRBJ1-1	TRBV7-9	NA	ASSLDISEAF
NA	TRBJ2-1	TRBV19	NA	ASTSLRGSSYNEQF
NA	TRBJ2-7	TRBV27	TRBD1	ASSLFSGTGGYEQY
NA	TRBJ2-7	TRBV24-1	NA	ATSDPTGGGYEQY